One sample yielded the 21 T cell receptor delta chains listed below, sequenced in a study of γδ T cells in repeated Plasmodium falciparum infection. Gammadelta T cells were flow-sorted from PBMC into Vgamma9/Vdelta2+ and Vdelta2-negative populations for bulk analysis. TCRdb reapplied CATT to the multiplex PCR reads. Of 50,000 or so delta-chain clones listed, roughly 1.5% were seen once; the top ten hold roughly 8.6%. The sample consisted of gamma-delta T cells from blood. These receptors all come from a pool of human donors (malaria-infected and uninfected, not separated).

This clone was recorded a few times. A far larger clone is just one base off, so this is likely a read error. The same CDR3 can be traced to other DNA sequences in this sample. TRDV1 is the V gene, and the J gene was not called; whether TRDD3, the table's D call, matches the DNA was not checked. Germline V gene lookup returns CDR1 TSWWSYY and CDR2 QGS. This CDR3 is built from 16 residues. CDR3 loop: CALGETRAAYTDKLIF. The DNA for the CDR3 is TGTGCTCTTGGGGAAACAAGGGCCGCGTACACCGATAAACTCATTTTT.

As concerns this clone: A much larger clonotype is one base distant, so this may be a read error. This chain connects TRDV1 to TRDJ1, with TRDD3 matching 12 bases. The CDR3 is 17 amino acids. CDR1 and CDR2 (germline): TSWWSYY, QGS. Trimming at V came to 5 bases and at J to 8 bases, leaving 15 bases not matched to a gene. The CDR3 region is CALGQECLLGDTIKLIF. DNA for the CDR3: TGTGCTCTTGGGCAAGAGTGTCTACTGGGGGATACCATAAAACTCATCTTT.

This clone was counted only a few times. This DNA translates differently at residue 6 from the TCRdb protein, which is that of a much larger clone; a read error is likely, and the protein shown is the DNA's own translation. This chain links TRDV1 with TRDJ1; no reliable D call. No J segment appears in TCRdb, so it was assigned here by matching the sequence to germline. V lost 1 base and J lost 2, with 23 bases in between. The CDR3 runs to 19 residues. The V gene's germline CDR1 is TSWWSYY and CDR2 QGS. The CDR3 DNA follows: TGTGCTCTTGGGGAACCTGCTACGTCCGGCGCTGGCTTGACCGATAAACTCATCTTT. Translated: CALGEPATSGAGLTDKLIF.

This clone was seen repeatedly, ten times or more. This chain uses TRDV1 with TRDJ1; 9 positions agree with TRDD2. No J gene is reported in TCRdb; it was inferred here by comparing the DNA with germline. Germline V gene data show CDR1 as TSWWSYY and CDR2 as QGS. The length of the CDR3 is 19 residues. The V and J ends lost 0 bases and 1 base, in that order; junction bases with no gene match: 12. In nucleotides, the CDR3 is TGTGCTCTTGGGGAACTTCCCTTCCTACGCATTGGGGGCACCGATAAACTCATCTTT. As protein: CALGELPFLRIGGTDKLIF.

The table lists this clone with many counts. A read error may be the cause here, since a much bigger clone is one base away. This chain links TRAV38-2/DV8 with TRDJ1; TRDD3 aligns across 13 bases. The CDR3 extends over 21 amino acids. V lost 6 bases, J lost 4 bases, and 24 bases stayed unmatched. Germline CDR1 and CDR2: TSESDYY and QEAYKQQN. The CDR3 protein is CAYTVKISRGDWGIRGDKLIF. DNA for the CDR3: TGTGCTTATACTGTGAAGATTAGTCGCGGGGACTGGGGGATACGAGGCGATAAACTCATCTTT.

The sample holds a few counts of this clone. TCRdb shows a much larger clone's protein in place of this DNA's translation, and the two differ at residue 9, likely through a read error; the protein shown is translated from the DNA. In DNA, the CDR3 is TGTGCTCTTGGGGAACGCCGTTACCGGGGGATACACAATAAACTCATCTTT. Translating gives CALGERRYRGIHNKLIF. This chain connects TRDV1 to TRDJ1; 9 bases map to TRDD3. TCRdb records no J gene; here it was assigned by comparing the DNA to germline. This CDR3 contains 17 residues. V gave up 1 base and J gave up 6 bases; unmatched junction bases: 12. In germline, CDR1 is TSWWSYY, CDR2 QGS.

This clone was detected a few times. The TCRdb record carries a much larger clone's protein, which differs from this DNA's translation at residue 14; a read error is the likely cause, and the protein listed here is the DNA translation. The J gene is TRDJ1, the V gene TRDV2; D ambiguous. Germline V gene sequence: CDR1 GEAIGNYY, CDR2 EKD. The CDR3 is made up of 16 amino acids. Here the CDR3 DNA reads TGTGCCTGTGTGAGTCTAGGTACGAGGGGTCCCGATAAACACATCTTT. It is translated as CACVSLGTRGPDKHIF.

Comments on this clone: A far larger clone is just one base off, so this is likely a read error. The sample carries other DNA sequences with the same CDR3. The gene calls are TRDV1 and TRDJ1; D might be TRDD3 (6 bases). Germline V gives CDR1 TSWWSYY, CDR2 QGS. The CDR3 runs to 19 residues. The CDR3 reads CALGELSLVGGQYTDKLIF. The CDR3 region has the DNA TGTGCTCTCGGGGAACTAAGCTTAGTGGGGGGTCAGTACACCGATAAACTCATCTTT.

On this clone: The TCRdb record carries a much larger clone's protein, which differs from this DNA's translation at residue 3; a read error is the likely cause, and the protein listed here is the DNA translation. V usage is TRDV3 and J usage is TRDJ1, with D maybe TRDD3 (5 bases). The V gene lost 4 bases and the J gene lost 8 bases, with 20 bases spanning the gap. The CDR3 consists of 13 residues. Germline CDR1 TVYSNPD, CDR2 GDNSRS (reference sequence). The CDR3 loop is CASSSRQGVKLIF. CDR3 nucleotide sequence: TGTGCCTCTAGCTCCCGTCAGGGGGTAAAACTCATCTTT.

This clone has just a few counts. The translation of this DNA and the TCRdb protein of a much larger clone differ at residue 4, probably owing to a read error; the protein shown here is translated from the DNA. The CDR3 region is CACGSEGDKREVLGSSRTDKLIF. DNA for the CDR3: TGTGCCTGTGGCTCTGAGGGGGATAAAAGAGAGGTTTTGGGATCTAGTCGTACCGATAAACTCATCTTT. The gene calls are TRDV2 and TRDJ1; TRDD3 aligns across 8 bases. Germline V gives CDR1 GEAIGNYY, CDR2 EKD. Losses at the gene ends were 5 bases for V and 2 bases for J; bases not matched to a gene: 33. This CDR3 contains 23 residues.

At least ten counts were recorded for this clone. Mismatch with germline at one junction end may stem from a read error. Other DNA sequences from this sample encode an identical CDR3 as well. The chain couples TRDV1 to TRDJ1, with TRDD3 matching over 10 bases. CDR1 is TSWWSYY and CDR2 is QGS in the germline V gene. The CDR3 sequence is 21 residues long. CDR3 in DNA: TGTGCTCTTGGGGAACGGGGGGTACTGGGGGATGTTTCCTCGAGGGAGAGAAAACTAATCTTT. This sequence encodes CALGERGVLGDVSSRERKLIF.

The chain employs TRDV1 and TRDJ1, with 11 bases matching TRDD3. The J gene is absent in TCRdb and was assigned here via DNA matching to germline. Per germline, CDR1 TSWWSYY and CDR2 QGS. The CDR3 covers 22 residues. V lost 3 bases and J lost 0; bases outside the gene matches: 21. As DNA, the CDR3 is TGTGCTCTTGGGGAGCCGAACTTCCTACTCTGGGGGATACCCGTGTACACCGATAAACTCATCTTT. Protein: CALGEPNFLLWGIPVYTDKLIF.

The table lists this clone with a few counts. The TCRdb protein, from a much larger clone, departs from this DNA's translation at residue 16, likely by read error; the protein shown derives from the DNA. The J gene has no call, while the V gene is TRDV1; the DNA was not compared with TRDD3, the D call given in the table. The CDR3 totals 17 residues. Germline-derived CDR1 and CDR2 are TSWWSYY and QGS. In nucleotides, the CDR3 is TGTGCTCTTGGGGAACTGGGGGATACGCTGGACACCGATAAACTCACCTTT. Protein sequence: CALGELGDTLDTDKLTF.

This clone was observed a few times. The translation of this DNA and the TCRdb protein of a much larger clone differ at residue 13, probably owing to a read error; the protein shown here is translated from the DNA. For the V gene the call is TRDV2; the J gene has no call; TRDD3, the D gene given by the table, was not confirmed from the DNA. The CDR3 totals 15 residues. The germline gives CDR1 GEAIGNYY, CDR2 EKD. CDR3 in DNA: TGTGCCTGTGACACCGTCGGGACGGACACCCGACAGATATTTTTC. Translating gives CACDTVGTDTRQIFF.

Notes on this clone: With a far larger clone one base away, a read error is the likely cause. The sample has other DNA sequences that encode this CDR3 too. With the J gene uncalled, the V gene is TRDV1; the D call of TRDD3 is as the table states it, not checked on the DNA. Germline V gene sequence: CDR1 TSWWSYY, CDR2 QGS. The CDR3 runs 14 residues. Written as DNA, the CDR3 is TGTGCTCTTGGGGAACGTCGGTACACCGATAAACTCATCTTC. It yields the protein CALGERRYTDKLIF.

The sample holds a few counts of this clone. This likely came from a read error, as a far larger clone is one base away. The V gene is TRDV1, the J gene TRDJ1; 11 positions agree with TRDD3. TCRdb is silent on the J gene; assignment here came from matching the DNA to germline. Per the germline V gene, CDR1 is TSWWSYY and CDR2 is QGS. The CDR3 runs to 18 residues. Here the CDR3 reads CALIPTLGDTPYTDKLIF. The CDR3 nucleotides are TGTGCTCTTATTCCTACGCTGGGGGATACCCCGTACACCGACAAACTCATCTTT.

This clone was detected only a few times. The TCRdb protein, from a much larger clone, departs from this DNA's translation at residue 8, likely by read error; the protein shown derives from the DNA. The V gene is TRDV3, the J gene TRDJ1, with D uncertain. Germline matching of the DNA provided the J gene here, since TCRdb leaves it blank. This CDR3 has 13 amino acids. V gave up 2 bases and J gave up 3 bases, with 13 bases separating them. Germline lookup yields CDR1 TVYSNPD and CDR2 GDNSRS (reference sequence). DNA for the CDR3: TGTGCCTTTCGGCGCGACTACGCCGATAAACTCATCTTT. This codes for CAFRRDYADKLIF.

This clone was picked up many times. The TCRdb protein and the DNA translation do not line up at residue 3; the protein shown here was made by translating the DNA. The sample has other DNA sequences that encode this CDR3 too. This rearrangement joins TRDV1 to TRDJ1; the match to TRDD3 covers 8 bases. CDR1 TSWWSYY and CDR2 QGS come from the germline V gene. This CDR3 has 19 residues. For the CDR3, the DNA is TGTGCTATTGGGGAAACTCTCCAACTGGGGGGCCTGTACACCGATAAACTCATCTTT. The encoded protein is CAIGETLQLGGLYTDKLIF.

Notes on this clone: The TCRdb protein comes from a much larger clone and disagrees with this DNA's translation at residue 18, likely due to a read error; the protein given here is derived from the DNA. There is no J gene call, but TRDV1 is given as the V gene; TRDD3, the D gene given by the table, was not confirmed from the DNA. This CDR3 has 20 residues. The germline V gene encodes CDR1 TSWWSYY and CDR2 QGS. Written as DNA, the CDR3 is TGTGCTCTTGGGGAAAGGGCGCTTCCTACGGTACTGGGGGACACCGATAAACCCATCTTT. Its protein is CALGERALPTVLGDTDKPIF.

Note on this clone: This DNA translates differently at residue 18 from the TCRdb protein, which is that of a much larger clone; a read error is likely, and the protein shown is the DNA's own translation. This sequence joins TRDV1 and TRDJ1, with 9 nucleotides matching TRDD3. Matching the DNA to germline supplied the J gene, which TCRdb does not give. The V gene's germline CDR1 is TSWWSYY and CDR2 QGS. J gave up 9 bases and V 1 base, and 27 bases lay outside the gene matches. The CDR3 length is 21 residues. In nucleotides, the CDR3 is TGTGCTCTTGGGGAACCATGGAATCCTACCTATTACTCGGGGATACGCATGGAACTCATCTTT. This gives the protein CALGEPWNPTYYSGIRMELIF.

This clone occurred many times. The mismatch at residue 9 between this DNA's translation and the TCRdb protein of a much larger clone likely reflects a read error; the protein shown is translated from the DNA. The chain couples TRDV1 to TRDJ1; D call uncertain. CDR1 and CDR2 from the germline V gene are TSWWSYY and QGS. CDR3 length: 12 residues. The CDR3 sequence is CALGEQPDNLIF. The CDR3 DNA reads as TGTGCTCTTGGGGAACAACCCGATAATCTCATCTTT.